The rows below give T cell receptor beta chains drawn from one sample of a study of OX40 agonist ivuxolimab in advanced cancers. Clones were read by immunoSEQ multiplex PCR, and TCRdb kept only the in-frame ones, dropping some. The table lists about 35,000 clones, about 93% of them singletons, with about 20% in the top ten. The material sequenced was CD4+ or CD8+ T cells sorted from blood, taken in a trial of the OX40 agonist ivuxolimab. These TCRs come from an adult with an advanced solid tumor such as melanoma, head and neck, liver or kidney cancer. CDR3s include the opening cysteine and the closing phenylalanine or tryptophan. A D gene is named only where the DNA matches it firmly. Expanded clones get a size class; other rows say once, few or many, or leave the size out.

d_call	clone_size	v_call	j_call	cdr3_aa	cdr3_nt
TRBD1	NA	TRBV28	TRBJ2-7	CASSTAGTGYEQYF	TGTGCCAGCAGTACCGCCGGGACAGGGTACGAGCAGTACTTC
NA	NA	TRBV29-1	TRBJ2-3	CSVVGSPSPTDTQYF	TGCAGCGTTGTCGGGAGCCCTAGCCCCACAGATACGCAGTATTTT
NA	NA	TRBV5-1	TRBJ2-7	CASSLAAGYEQYF	TGCGCCAGCAGCTTGGCCGCAGGATACGAGCAGTACTTC
NA	NA	TRBV9	TRBJ1-4	CASSPLLQATNEKLFF	TGTGCCAGCAGTCCATTGCTTCAGGCAACTAATGAAAAACTGTTTTTT
NA	NA	TRBV9	TRBJ2-1	CASSAGPLNEQFF	TGTGCCAGCAGCGCGGGACCTCTCAATGAGCAGTTCTTC
NA	NA	TRBV13	TRBJ2-1	CASSLDRNEQFF	TGTGCCAGCAGCCTCGACAGAAATGAGCAGTTCTTC
TRBD1	NA	TRBV7-9	TRBJ2-1	CASSPGQGADPAYNEQFF	TGTGCCAGCAGCCCAGGACAGGGGGCTGACCCAGCCTACAATGAGCAGTTCTTC
NA	NA	TRBV19	TRBJ1-2	CASSIVAGDGYTF	TGTGCCAGTAGTATAGTGGCAGGGGATGGCTACACCTTC
TRBD2	NA	TRBV10-1	TRBJ2-3	CASSEGLAGGNTDTQYF	TGCGCCAGCAGTGAAGGGCTAGCGGGAGGAAACACAGATACGCAGTATTTT
NA	few	TRBV13	TRBJ2-5	CASSPSGDETQYF	TGTGCCAGCAGCCCATCAGGGGACGAGACCCAGTACTTC
NA	NA	TRBV19	TRBJ1-1	CASSISRGTEAFF	TGTGCCAGTAGTATTTCGAGGGGCACTGAAGCTTTCTTT
TRBD2	once	TRBV5-1	TRBJ2-7	CASSLGLAGPDEQYF	TGCGCCAGCAGCTTGGGACTAGCGGGGCCCGACGAGCAGTACTTC
TRBD1	NA	TRBV27	TRBJ2-3	CASSSGTASTDTQYF	TGTGCCAGCTCCTCGGGGACAGCAAGCACAGATACGCAGTATTTT
TRBD1	NA	TRBV19	TRBJ2-2	CASKTGGSNTGELFF	TGTGCCAGTAAAACAGGGGGTTCGAACACCGGGGAGCTGTTTTTT
TRBD2	NA	TRBV5-4	TRBJ2-1	CASSLVASGSENEQFF	TGTGCCAGCAGCTTGGTGGCTAGCGGGAGTGAAAATGAGCAGTTCTTC
NA	NA	TRBV6-5	TRBJ2-2	CASFFSANTGELFF	TGTGCCAGCTTTTTTTCCGCGAACACCGGGGAGCTGTTTTTT
NA	NA	TRBV27	TRBJ1-5	CASSLAGGNQPQHF	TGTGCCAGCAGTTTGGCAGGGGGCAATCAGCCCCAGCATTTT
NA	NA	TRBV4-1	TRBJ2-2	CASSQAGPRVELFF	TGCGCCAGCAGCCAAGCGGGACCCCGAGTGGAGCTGTTTTTT
NA	NA	TRBV7-9	TRBJ2-1	CASSLRGYNEQFF	TGTGCCAGCAGCTTACGCGGTTACAATGAGCAGTTCTTC
TRBD1	NA	TRBV29-1	TRBJ1-2	CSVGDRDLRGYGYTF	TGCAGCGTTGGGGACAGGGACCTTCGGGGCTATGGCTACACCTTC
TRBD1	NA	TRBV29-1	TRBJ2-1	CSAEGQGFNEQFF	TGCAGCGCCGAAGGACAGGGTTTCAATGAGCAGTTCTTC
NA	NA	TRBV6-1	TRBJ2-7	CASSEGGFYEQYF	TGTGCCAGCAGTGAGGGAGGATTCTACGAGCAGTACTTC
NA	NA	TRBV11-2	TRBJ1-3	CASSGDVSSGNTIYF	TGTGCCAGCAGCGGGGACGTCAGCTCTGGAAACACCATATATTTT
TRBD2	once	TRBV19	TRBJ2-1	CASRISGSSYNEQFF	TGTGCCAGTAGAATTAGCGGGAGCTCCTACAATGAGCAGTTCTTC
NA	NA	TRBV27	TRBJ2-7	CASSFRGFIYEQYF	TGTGCCAGCAGTTTCAGGGGATTCATCTACGAGCAGTACTTC
NA	NA	TRBV28	TRBJ2-1	CASSLLTGTQGFNEQFF	TGTGCCAGCAGTTTATTGACCGGGACTCAGGGTTTCAATGAGCAGTTCTTC
NA	NA	TRBV6-5	TRBJ2-2	CASGPRSPGELFF	TGTGCCAGCGGCCCTAGGAGCCCCGGGGAGCTGTTTTTT
NA	NA	TRBV25-1	TRBJ2-6	CASSDFTATLTF	TGTGCCAGCAGTGATTTTACTGCTACCCTGACTTTC
TRBD1	NA	TRBV28	TRBJ2-7	CASSFGPQGVSYEQYF	TGTGCCAGCAGCTTTGGGCCCCAGGGGGTCTCCTACGAGCAGTACTTC
NA	NA	TRBV27	TRBJ1-2	CASSRDVTNYGYTF	TGTGCCAGCTCCCGGGACGTGACTAACTATGGCTACACCTTC
NA	NA	TRBV7-2	TRBJ2-7	CASSSGTGVYEQYF	TGTGCCAGCAGCTCCGGGACGGGAGTTTACGAGCAGTACTTC
NA	once	TRBV2	TRBJ2-1	CASSKGYQSSYNEQFF	TGTGCCAGCAGCAAAGGGTACCAGAGCTCCTACAATGAGCAGTTCTTC
NA	NA	TRBV11-3	TRBJ2-1	CASSLRAVGDEQFF	TGTGCCAGCAGCTTAAGGGCAGTAGGAGATGAGCAGTTCTTC
TRBD1	once	TRBV30	TRBJ2-7	CAWSKGPGQGLYEQYF	TGTGCCTGGAGCAAAGGGCCGGGACAGGGGCTCTACGAGCAGTACTTC
NA	NA	TRBV28	TRBJ2-7	CASSPREGADYEQYF	TGTGCCAGCAGCCCGAGGGAAGGGGCCGACTACGAGCAGTACTTC
TRBD2	NA	TRBV19	TRBJ2-7	CASSHSGRIDEQYF	TGTGCCAGTAGCCATAGCGGGAGGATCGACGAGCAGTACTTC
NA	NA	TRBV27	TRBJ2-7	CASSSGKGRYEQYF	TGTGCCAGCAGTTCAGGGAAGGGGCGCTACGAGCAGTACTTC
NA	NA	TRBV7-9	TRBJ2-4	CASSFRDRPIAKNIQYF	TGTGCCAGCAGCTTCCGGGACCGACCTATAGCCAAAAACATTCAGTACTTC
NA	NA	TRBV27	TRBJ2-7	CASSWGTGNYEQYF	TGTGCCAGCAGTTGGGGGACGGGAAACTACGAGCAGTACTTC
TRBD1	once	TRBV6-6	TRBJ2-7	CASSYLRDRLGEQYF	TGTGCCAGCAGTTATCTTCGGGACAGACTCGGCGAGCAGTACTTC
NA	NA	TRBV5-4	TRBJ1-3	CASSLSPITQRYSGNTIYF	TGTGCCAGCAGCTTATCCCCAATTACACAACGATACTCTGGAAACACCATATATTTT
NA	few	TRBV29-1	TRBJ1-1	CSVLEEFGTEAFF	TGCAGCGTGTTGGAGGAATTCGGCACTGAAGCTTTCTTT
NA	NA	TRBV7-9	TRBJ2-7	CASSLNEGHEQYF	TGTGCCAGCAGCTTAAACGAGGGCCACGAGCAGTACTTC
TRBD1	NA	TRBV9	TRBJ2-6	CASSVGDRGSGANVLTF	TGTGCCAGCAGCGTAGGGGACAGGGGATCTGGGGCCAACGTCCTGACTTTC
NA	NA	TRBV5-1	TRBJ2-2	CASSLVGGYGTGELFF	TGCGCCAGCAGCTTGGTTGGAGGGTACGGCACCGGGGAGCTGTTTTTT
TRBD2	NA	TRBV18	TRBJ2-3	CASSRGLAGTDTQYF	TGTGCCAGCTCACGGGGACTAGCGGGGACAGATACGCAGTATTTT
NA	NA	TRBV7-3	TRBJ2-3	CASSPSSRCF	TGTGCCAGCAGCCCTTCCAGTCGGTGTTTT
NA	NA	TRBV28	TRBJ1-2	CASSSGVYGYTF	TGTGCCAGCAGTTCCGGCGTATATGGCTACACCTTC
NA	NA	TRBV27	TRBJ2-7	CASGSGASSYEQYF	TGTGCCAGCGGTTCCGGGGCGAGCTCCTACGAGCAGTACTTC
NA	NA	TRBV27	TRBJ2-7	CASSLGGASSYEQYF	TGTGCCAGCAGTTTAGGAGGGGCCAGCTCCTACGAGCAGTACTTC
NA	NA	TRBV30	TRBJ2-2	CAWGAPGELFF	TGTGCCTGGGGGGCACCCGGGGAGCTGTTTTTT
NA	NA	TRBV5-1	TRBJ1-2	CASSLGQGIFGYTF	TGCGCCAGCAGCTTGGGGCAGGGGATATTTGGCTACACCTTC
TRBD1	NA	TRBV6-5	TRBJ2-7	CASSYSGQGYEQYF	TGTGCCAGCAGTTACTCGGGACAGGGCTACGAGCAGTACTTC
NA	NA	TRBV11-2	TRBJ2-7	CASSLDPADSYEQYF	TGTGCCAGCAGCTTAGACCCAGCGGACTCCTACGAGCAGTACTTC
TRBD2	NA	TRBV5-1	TRBJ2-1	CASSLAASGYNEQFF	TGCGCCAGCAGCTTGGCTGCTAGCGGGTACAATGAGCAGTTCTTC
NA	NA	TRBV7-2	TRBJ2-1	CASSQPNGEWGNEQFF	TGTGCCAGCAGCCAACCTAATGGGGAGTGGGGTAATGAGCAGTTCTTC
NA	few	TRBV9	TRBJ1-2	CASSLGQNYGYTF	TGTGCCAGCAGCTTAGGACAGAACTATGGCTACACCTTC
NA	NA	TRBV13	TRBJ2-2	CASSYESGELFF	TGTGCCAGCAGTTATGAAAGCGGGGAGCTGTTTTTT
NA	NA	TRBV19	TRBJ1-1	CASSITVDTEAFF	TGTGCCAGTAGTATCACAGTTGACACTGAAGCTTTCTTT
TRBD2	NA	TRBV4-1	TRBJ2-4	CASSQETSLLQYF	TGCGCCAGCAGCCAAGAGACTAGCCTCCTTCAGTACTTC